This T cell receptor (beta chain) appears in the sequencing data of a study of sequential checkpoint blockade in melanoma. As for the study in general: Arm A got nivolumab then ipilimumab; arm B the reverse, 1:1. Over 20 patients had matched tumor biopsies before treatment and at week 13 after nivolumab or ipilimumab alone. Study results and caveats: Pretreatment TIL clonality tracked with response in the nivolumab-first arm.

Germline CDR1 reads SNHLY; CDR2 reads FYNNEI. Trimming cost V 2 bases and J 4 bases, with 11 bases left between them. The CDR3 is made up of 14 amino acids. The treatment was: randomized to nivolumab then ipilimumab (arm A) or the reverse (arm B). Concerning this clone: Its antigen is still unknown.

Profiling relied on immunoSEQ multiplex PCR, and the TCRdb table lists in-frame clones only, not all of them. The top ten hold 5.5% to 7.5% of the sample, which has 20,000 to 25,000 clones, 27% seen once. This chain links TRBV2 with TRBJ1-2; D may be TRBD1 (5 bases). The material was tumor tissue (inferred from file names), obtained from a patient given nivolumab and ipilimumab in sequence. This TCR was sampled from a human donor with melanoma. The CDR3 reads CASSELGPLYGYTF. The CDR3 nucleotides are TGTGCCAGCAGTGAACTGGGACCCCTCTATGGCTACACCTTC.